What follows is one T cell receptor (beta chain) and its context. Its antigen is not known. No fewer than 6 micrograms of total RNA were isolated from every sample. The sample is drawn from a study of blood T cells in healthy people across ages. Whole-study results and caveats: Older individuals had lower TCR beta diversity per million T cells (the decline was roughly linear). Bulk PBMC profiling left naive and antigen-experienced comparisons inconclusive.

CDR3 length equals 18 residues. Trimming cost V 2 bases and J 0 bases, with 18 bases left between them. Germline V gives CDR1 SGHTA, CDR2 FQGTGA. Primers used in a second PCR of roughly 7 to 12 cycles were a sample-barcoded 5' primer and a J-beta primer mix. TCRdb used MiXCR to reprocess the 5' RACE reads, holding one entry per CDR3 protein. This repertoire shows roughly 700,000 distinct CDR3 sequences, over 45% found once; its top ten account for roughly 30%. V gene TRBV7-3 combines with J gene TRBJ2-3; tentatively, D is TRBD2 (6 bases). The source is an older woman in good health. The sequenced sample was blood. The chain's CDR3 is CASSLSAGTITSTDTQYF. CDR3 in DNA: TGTGCCAGCAGCTTATCCGCGGGAACAATTACTAGCACAGATACGCAGTATTTT.